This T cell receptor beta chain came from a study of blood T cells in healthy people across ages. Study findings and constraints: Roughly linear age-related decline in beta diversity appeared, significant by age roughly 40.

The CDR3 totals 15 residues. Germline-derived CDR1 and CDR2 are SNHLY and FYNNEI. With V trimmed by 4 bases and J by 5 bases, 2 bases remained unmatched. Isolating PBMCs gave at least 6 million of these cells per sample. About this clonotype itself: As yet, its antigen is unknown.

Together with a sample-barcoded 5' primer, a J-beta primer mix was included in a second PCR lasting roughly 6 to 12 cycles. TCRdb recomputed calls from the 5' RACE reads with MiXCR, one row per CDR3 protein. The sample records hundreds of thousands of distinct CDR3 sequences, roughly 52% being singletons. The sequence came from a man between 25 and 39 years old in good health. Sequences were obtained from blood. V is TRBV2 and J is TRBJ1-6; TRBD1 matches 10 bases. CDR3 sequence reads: CASSGTGGNNSPLHF. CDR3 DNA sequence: TGTGCCAGCAGTGGGACAGGGGGTAATAATTCACCCCTCCACTTT.